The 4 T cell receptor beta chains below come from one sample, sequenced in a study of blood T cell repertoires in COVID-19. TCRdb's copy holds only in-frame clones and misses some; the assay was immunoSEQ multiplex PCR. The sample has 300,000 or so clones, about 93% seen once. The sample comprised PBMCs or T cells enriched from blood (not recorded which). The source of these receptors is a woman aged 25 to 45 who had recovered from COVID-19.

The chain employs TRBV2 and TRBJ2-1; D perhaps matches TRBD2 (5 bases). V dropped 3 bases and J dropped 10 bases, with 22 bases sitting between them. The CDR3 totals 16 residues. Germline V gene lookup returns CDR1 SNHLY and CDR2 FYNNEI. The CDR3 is CASSDDRARVGVEQFF. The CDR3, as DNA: TGTGCCAGCAGTGACGATAGGGCCCGGGTCGGGGTAGAGCAGTTCTTC.

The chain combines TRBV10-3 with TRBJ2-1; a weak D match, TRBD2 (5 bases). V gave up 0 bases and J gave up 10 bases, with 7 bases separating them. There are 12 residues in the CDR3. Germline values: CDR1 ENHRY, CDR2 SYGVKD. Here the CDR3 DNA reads TGTGCCATCAGTGAGTCTTCGGGGGAGCAGTTCTTC. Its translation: CAISESSGEQFF.

The DNA of the CDR3 is TGTGCCAGCAGCCGAGGGACAGTCTATAATTCACCCCTCCACTTT. Its protein is CASSRGTVYNSPLHF. The rearrangement uses TRBV14 and TRBJ1-6, with 7 positions matching TRBD1. Trimming removed 4 bases from V and 3 bases from J; junction bases left unmatched: 3. Germline lookup yields CDR1 SGHDN and CDR2 FVKESK. The CDR3 runs 15 residues.

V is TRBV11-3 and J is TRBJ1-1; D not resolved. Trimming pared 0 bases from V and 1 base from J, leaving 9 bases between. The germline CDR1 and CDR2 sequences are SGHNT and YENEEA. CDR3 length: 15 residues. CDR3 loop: CASSLDSTRNTEAFF. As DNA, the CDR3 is TGTGCCAGCAGCTTAGACTCCACACGGAACACTGAAGCTTTCTTT.